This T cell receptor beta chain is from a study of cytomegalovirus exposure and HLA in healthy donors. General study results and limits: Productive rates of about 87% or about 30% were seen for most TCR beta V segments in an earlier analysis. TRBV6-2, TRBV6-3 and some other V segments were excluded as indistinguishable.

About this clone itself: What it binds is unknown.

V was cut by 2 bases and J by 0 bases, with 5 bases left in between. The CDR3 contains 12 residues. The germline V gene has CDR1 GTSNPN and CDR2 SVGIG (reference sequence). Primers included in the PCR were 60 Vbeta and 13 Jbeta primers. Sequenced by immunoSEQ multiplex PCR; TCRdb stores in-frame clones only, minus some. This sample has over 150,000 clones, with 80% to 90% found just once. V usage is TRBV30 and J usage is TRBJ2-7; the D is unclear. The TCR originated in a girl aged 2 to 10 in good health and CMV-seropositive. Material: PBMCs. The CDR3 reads CAWSYSSYEQYF. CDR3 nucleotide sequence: TGTGCCTGGAGTTACAGCTCCTACGAGCAGTACTTC.